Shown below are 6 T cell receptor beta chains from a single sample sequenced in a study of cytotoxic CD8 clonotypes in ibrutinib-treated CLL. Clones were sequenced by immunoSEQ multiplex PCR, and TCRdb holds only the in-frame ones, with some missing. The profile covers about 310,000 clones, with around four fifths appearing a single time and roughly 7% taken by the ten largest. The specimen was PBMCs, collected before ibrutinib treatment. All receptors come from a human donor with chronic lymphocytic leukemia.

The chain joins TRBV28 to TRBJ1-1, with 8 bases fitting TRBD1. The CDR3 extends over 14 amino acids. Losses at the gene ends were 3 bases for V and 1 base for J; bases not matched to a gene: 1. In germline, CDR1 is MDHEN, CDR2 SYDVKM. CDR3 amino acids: CASSFDRGNTEAFF. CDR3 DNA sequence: TGTGCCAGCAGTTTCGACAGGGGGAACACTGAAGCTTTCTTT. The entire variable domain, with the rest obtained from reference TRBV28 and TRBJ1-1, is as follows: DVKVTQSSRYLVKRTGEKVFLECVQDMDHENMFWYRQDPGLGLRLIYFSYDVKMKEKGDIPEGYSVSREKKERFSLILESASTNQTSMYLCASSFDRGNTEAFFGQGTRLTVV.

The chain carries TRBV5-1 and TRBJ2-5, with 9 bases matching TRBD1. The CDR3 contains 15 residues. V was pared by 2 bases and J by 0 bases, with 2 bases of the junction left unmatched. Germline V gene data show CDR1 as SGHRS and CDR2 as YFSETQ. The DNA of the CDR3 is TGCGCCAGCAGCTTTGGGGACAGGGACCAAGAGACCCAGTACTTC. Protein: CASSFGDRDQETQYF. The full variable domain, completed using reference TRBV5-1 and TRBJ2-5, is KAGVTQTPRYLIKTRGQQVTLSCSPISGHRSVSWYQQTPGQGLQFLFEYFSETQRNKGNFPGRFSGRQFSNSRSEMNVSTLELGDSALYLCASSFGDRDQETQYFGPGTRLLVL.

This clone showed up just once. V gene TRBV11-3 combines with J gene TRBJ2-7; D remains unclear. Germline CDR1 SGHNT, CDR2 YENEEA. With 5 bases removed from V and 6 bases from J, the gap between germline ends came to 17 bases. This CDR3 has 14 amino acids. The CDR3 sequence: CASSEHTSGGEQYF. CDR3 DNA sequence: TGTGCCAGCAGCGAACATACATCGGGTGGCGAGCAGTACTTC.

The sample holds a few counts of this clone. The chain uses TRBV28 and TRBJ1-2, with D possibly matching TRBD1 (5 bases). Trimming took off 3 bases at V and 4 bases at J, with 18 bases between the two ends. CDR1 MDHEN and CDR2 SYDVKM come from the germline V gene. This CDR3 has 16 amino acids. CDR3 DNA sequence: TGTGCCAGCAGTTTCTCCCTACCCTGGGGGGGCTATGGCTACACCTTC. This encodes CASSFSLPWGGYGYTF.

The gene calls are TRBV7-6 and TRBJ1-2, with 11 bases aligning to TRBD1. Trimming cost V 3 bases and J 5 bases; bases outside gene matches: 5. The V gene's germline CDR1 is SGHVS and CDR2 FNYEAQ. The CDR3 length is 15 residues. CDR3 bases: TGTGCCAGCAGCTTGGACAGGGGGCCTACTTATGGCTACACCTTC. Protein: CASSLDRGPTYGYTF.

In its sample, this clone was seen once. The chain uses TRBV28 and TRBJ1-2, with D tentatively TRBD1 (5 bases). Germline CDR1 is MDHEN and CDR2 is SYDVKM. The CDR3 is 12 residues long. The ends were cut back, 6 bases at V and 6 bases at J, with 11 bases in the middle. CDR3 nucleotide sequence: TGTGCCAGCAGCCAGGTAGGGGATGGCTACACCTTC. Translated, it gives CASSQVGDGYTF.